This T cell receptor (beta chain) was recorded in a study of beta chain features in type 1 diabetes. The sample holds a few counts of this clone. Its target is unknown. V shed 0 bases and J shed 2 bases, with 14 bases lying between them. CDR3 length: 16 amino acids. Germline V gene sequence: CDR1 LGHNA, CDR2 YSLEER. Findings and limits, study-wide: Although PCR might favor shorter templates, it would do so equally in patients and controls. People with Type 1 diabetes carried modestly yet significantly shorter TCRB CDR3s in all four CD4+ subsets.

Reverse transcribing all isolated RNA meant expressed TCRB transcripts were sequenced. Measured with immunoSEQ multiplex PCR; TCRdb has only the in-frame clones, and not every one. The table includes around 340,000 clones, approximately 9.7% detected once. This rearrangement joins TRBV4-3 to TRBJ2-7; maybe TRBD2 (5 bases). Sequencing was done on a sample of central memory CD4+ T cells from blood. This clonotype was obtained from a man aged 30-40 years with type 1 diabetes. In DNA form, the CDR3 reads TGCGCCAGCAGCCAAGATTGGACTCAAGACACCTACGAGCAGTACTTC. This gives the protein CASSQDWTQDTYEQYF.